What follows is one T cell receptor (beta chain) and its context. This specimen comes from a study of radiation and T cells in renal cell carcinoma. About the study: Nephrectomy followed 15 Gy stereotactic body radiation by 4 weeks.

Clones were read by immunoSEQ multiplex PCR, and TCRdb kept only the in-frame ones, dropping some. The sample contains roughly 130,000 clones, around 89% of which appear only once. As for time point: blood 2 weeks post-SBRT. Treatment reported: 15 Gy SBRT to primary tumor, nephrectomy 4 weeks later. V gave up 6 bases and J gave up 4 bases, with 6 bases separating them. The germline V gene has CDR1 MDHEN and CDR2 SYDVKM. This CDR3 has 12 amino acids. This TCR derives from a woman between 65 and 79 years old with renal cell carcinoma. The sequencing here drew on blood, taken from a patient whose treatment included radiotherapy and nephrectomy. This chain joins TRBV28 and TRBJ2-2, with unresolved D. The CDR3 sequence: CASSRSTGELFF. CDR3 DNA sequence: TGTGCCAGCAGCAGGAGCACCGGGGAGCTGTTTTTT.